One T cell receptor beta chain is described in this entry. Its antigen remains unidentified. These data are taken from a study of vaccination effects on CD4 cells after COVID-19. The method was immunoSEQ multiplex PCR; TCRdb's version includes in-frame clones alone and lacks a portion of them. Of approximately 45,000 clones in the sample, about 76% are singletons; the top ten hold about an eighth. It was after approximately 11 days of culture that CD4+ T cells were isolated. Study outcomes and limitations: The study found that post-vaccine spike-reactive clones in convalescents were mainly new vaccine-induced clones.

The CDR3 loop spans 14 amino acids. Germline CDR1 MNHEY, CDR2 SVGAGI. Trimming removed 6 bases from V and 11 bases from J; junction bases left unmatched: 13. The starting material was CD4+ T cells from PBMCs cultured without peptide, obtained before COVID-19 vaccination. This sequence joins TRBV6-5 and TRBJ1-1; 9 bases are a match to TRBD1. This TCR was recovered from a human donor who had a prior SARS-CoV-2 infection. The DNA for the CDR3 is TGTGCCAGCAGCCGACAGGGGGAGGGGATTTGGGCTTTCTTT. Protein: CASSRQGEGIWAFF.